This TCR beta chain was captured in a study of T cell responses to AZD1222 COVID-19 vaccine. Sequencing was performed with immunoSEQ multiplex PCR; in TCRdb, only in-frame clones are kept and a portion is missing. The profile covers roughly 93,000 clones, with about 89% appearing a single time and roughly 1.7% taken by the ten largest. Germline CDR1 and CDR2: SGHNT and YYREEE (reference sequence). CDR3 size: 14 residues. Trimming left V 1 base short and J 5 bases short, with 9 bases between. Sequenced material: peripheral blood, taken on day 0 of AZD1222 vaccination. This TCR was sampled from an adult in good health. This rearrangement joins TRBV5-4 to TRBJ1-4, with D unclear. The CDR3 sequence: CASSLRRENEKLFF. The CDR3 bases are TGTGCCAGCAGCTTGAGACGGGAGAATGAAAAACTGTTTTTT.